The 26 T cell receptor beta chains below come from one sample, sequenced in a study of T-cell reconstitution after alpha-beta-depleted transplantation in children. Molecular barcoding with unique molecular identifiers was used for the TCRbeta library. Each CDR3 protein gets one entry after TCRdb re-called the PCR reads with MiXCR. This table has a few hundred thousand distinct CDR3 sequences, roughly 7% appearing once. This material consisted of PBMCs, taken before TCRalphabeta/CD19-depleted stem cell transplant. These receptors were obtained from a boy between 2 and 10 years old with acute lymphoblastic leukemia, due to receive a stem cell transplant.

The gene calls are TRBV20-1 and TRBJ1-6; a weak D match, TRBD1 (5 bases). Trimming left V 8 bases short and J 8 bases short, with 28 bases between. In germline, CDR1 is DFQATT, CDR2 SNEGSKA (reference sequence). CDR3 length equals 17 residues. The CDR3 bases are TGCAGTAACAATACGATGAGCAACAGGCTGGAGGATTCACCCCTCCACTTT. It specifies CSNNTMSNRLEDSPLHF.

In regard to this clonotype: Germline is not matched at one junction end, which may reflect a read error. The V and J genes are TRBV3-1 and TRBJ1-4; D call uncertain. Germline values: CDR1 LGHDT, CDR2 YNNKEL (reference sequence). This CDR3 is 14 amino acids long. CDR3 residues: CASIQDRNAGKLFF. The CDR3 DNA follows: TGTGCCAGCATCCAAGATCGAAATGCGGGAAAACTGTTTTTT.

This clonotype was observed a handful of times. The rearrangement uses TRBV28 and TRBJ1-4; perhaps TRBD1 as D (6 bases). Trimming removed 4 bases at V and 3 bases at J, with 18 bases between. The germline V gene encodes CDR1 MDHEN and CDR2 SYDVKM. The CDR3 is made up of 17 amino acids. The DNA of the CDR3 is TGTGCCAGCAGTTCCTCTCCCGACAGGAGGTCTAATGAAAAACTGTTTTTT. This gives the protein CASSSSPDRRSNEKLFF.

The chain carries TRBV29-1 and TRBJ1-2, with 8 positions matching TRBD1. CDR3 length equals 15 residues. The J segment lost 2 bases and the V segment lost 1 base, leaving 6 bases of the junction unmatched. From germline, CDR1 is SQVTM and CDR2 ANQGSEA. DNA for the CDR3: TGCAGCGTTGAAGTTCTCGGGACAGGCAACTATGGCTACACCTTC. As protein: CSVEVLGTGNYGYTF.

This clonotype has a count of ten or more. The chain combines TRBV11-1 with TRBJ2-5; D unclear. CDR1 and CDR2 (germline): SGHAT, FQDESV (reference sequence). The germline V and J ends were trimmed by 3 bases and 3 bases, with 11 bases remaining between them. CDR3 length: 14 residues. CDR3 sequence reads: CASSLEQREETQYF. The CDR3 DNA sequence: TGTGCCAGCAGCTTGGAGCAAAGGGAAGAGACCCAGTACTTC.

The chain employs TRBV20-1 and TRBJ2-1; the D gene is possibly TRBD2 (5 bases). Germline CDR1 reads DFQATT; CDR2 reads SNEGSKA (reference sequence). Between the trimmed V and J ends, which lost 3 bases and 14 bases, there was a span of 20 bases. This CDR3 is built from 13 residues. CDR3 in DNA: TGCAGTGCTAGCGCTAGCTCCTCTGGAATTAAGTTCTTC. Residues: CSASASSSGIKFF.

A note on this clonotype: A clone one base away is much larger, so this may be a read error. This chain links TRBV7-2 with TRBJ2-3; 13 positions match TRBD2. This CDR3 comprises 16 residues. Germline V gives CDR1 SGHTA, CDR2 FQGNSA. Here the CDR3 DNA reads TGTGCCGGCAGCTCGGGACTAGCGGGGAATACAGATACGCAGTATTTT. Amino acids: CAGSSGLAGNTDTQYF.

The chain links TRBV12-3 or TRBV12-4 to TRBJ2-3; TRBD2 matches 9 bases. V lost 6 bases to trimming and J lost 2 bases; unmatched junction nucleotides: 9. The CDR3 has 16 amino acids. The CDR3 DNA reads TGTGCCAGCAGCCATGAGACTAGCGGAGCCACAGATACGCAGTATTTT. Translating gives CASSHETSGATDTQYF.

The V and J genes are TRBV7-9 and TRBJ2-7; a possible D gene is TRBD2 (6 bases). Trimming cost V 4 bases and J 6 bases, with 19 bases left between them. The CDR3 runs to 15 residues. The germline V gene has CDR1 SEHNR and CDR2 FQNEAQ (reference sequence). In DNA form, the CDR3 reads TGTGCCAGCAGCTCCAGGGTGGGGGGAGGACGCGAGCAGTACTTC. Protein sequence: CASSSRVGGGREQYF.

This clonotype was observed many times. In nucleotides, the CDR3 is TGCAGTGCTAGGGCTTTGTCTCAGGAGGCCCAGTACTTC. Its protein product is CSARALSQEAQYF. J is TRBJ2-5 and V is TRBV20-1; D is perhaps TRBD2 (5 bases). CDR1 is DFQATT and CDR2 is SNEGSKA in the germline V gene (reference sequence). This CDR3 region has 13 residues. Trimming took 3 bases from V and 9 from J, leaving 17 bases between them.

This clonotype has a count of ten or more. This rearrangement joins TRBV7-9 to TRBJ1-4, with 9 bases that match TRBD1. The CDR3 runs to 14 residues. Germline V gives CDR1 SEHNR, CDR2 FQNEAQ (reference sequence). Trimming cost V 3 bases and J 7 bases; bases outside gene matches: 3. The DNA of the CDR3 is TGTGCCAGCAGCTTTATGGGACAGGGTGAAAAACTGTTTTTT. Its translation: CASSFMGQGEKLFF.

There are many counts of this clonotype. The chain links TRBV11-3 to TRBJ2-3; TRBD2 matches 7 bases. The CDR3 runs 16 residues. Germline loops: CDR1 SGHNT, CDR2 YENEEA. J lost 2 bases, V lost 3 bases, and 8 bases had no gene match. The CDR3 DNA follows: TGTGCCAGCAGCTTTCCAGCGGGACTGAACACAGATACGCAGTATTTT. Its translation: CASSFPAGLNTDTQYF.

The sample holds a few counts of this clonotype. This chain uses TRBV28 with TRBJ1-3, with D unresolved. CDR1 and CDR2 (germline): MDHEN, SYDVKM. Between the trimmed V and J ends, which lost 2 bases and 3 bases, there was a span of 5 bases. The CDR3 covers 13 residues. The CDR3 loop reads CASSLLLGNTIYF. CDR3 in DNA: TGTGCCAGCAGTTTACTCCTTGGAAACACCATATATTTT.

The rearrangement joins TRBV6-5 to TRBJ2-5; TRBD2 agrees at 7 bases. CDR3 size: 16 residues. The trim removed 2 bases at V and 2 bases at J, leaving 8 bases unmatched. Per the germline V gene, CDR1 is MNHEY and CDR2 is SVGAGI. CDR3 region: CASSYLGLLLQETQYF. DNA of the CDR3: TGTGCCAGCAGTTACCTGGGACTACTCCTGCAAGAGACCCAGTACTTC.

This clonotype was detected a few times. CDR3 sequence: CSAPTIQSRGGNEQFF. The CDR3 DNA sequence: TGCAGTGCTCCGACCATTCAATCCAGGGGGGGCAATGAGCAGTTCTTC. The rearrangement joins TRBV20-1 to TRBJ2-1, with D perhaps being TRBD1 or TRBD2 (7 bases each). CDR1 is DFQATT and CDR2 is SNEGSKA in the germline V gene (reference sequence). The V end lost 5 bases, the J end lost 6 bases, and 23 bases lay between the germline ends. The CDR3 length is 16 residues.

This clonotype was picked up many times. In DNA form, the CDR3 reads TGTGCCAGCAGACCACTACTAGCGGTGGCAAACTACAATGAGCAGTTCTTC. This sequence encodes CASRPLLAVANYNEQFF. The chain joins TRBV6-2 or TRBV6-3 to TRBJ2-1; 8 bases are a match to TRBD2. The germline V gene has CDR1 MNHEY and CDR2 SVGEGT. Germline trimming cut 6 bases from V and 3 bases from J; bases unmatched to any gene: 13. This CDR3 is built from 17 residues.

The genes are TRBV20-1 and TRBJ2-4; no reliable D call. The CDR3 runs 13 residues. The V end was cut by 5 bases, the J end by 3 bases, with 11 bases between. Germline assignment: CDR1 DFQATT and CDR2 SNEGSKA (reference sequence). The CDR3 DNA follows: TGCAGTGCTGGCGACACCTACAAAAACATTCAGTACTTC. Protein: CSAGDTYKNIQYF.

In this sample, this clonotype turned up a few times. The chain couples TRBV20-1 to TRBJ2-7; D is possibly TRBD1 (7 bases). The CDR3 loop spans 15 amino acids. Germline V lookup: CDR1 DFQATT, CDR2 SNEGSKA (reference sequence). The V end lost 0 bases, the J end lost 2 bases, and 14 bases lay between the germline ends. The CDR3 reads CSARDLGRGAYEQYF. The CDR3 nucleotides are TGCAGTGCTAGAGATTTGGGCAGGGGGGCCTACGAGCAGTACTTC.

This clonotype was observed at least ten times. The chain employs TRBV20-1 and TRBJ2-7; 7 nucleotides align to TRBD1. The CDR3 contains 14 residues. The germline gives CDR1 DFQATT, CDR2 SNEGSKA (reference sequence). Losses at the gene ends were 6 bases for V and 0 bases for J; bases not matched to a gene: 8. The CDR3 loop is CSATDRWSSYEQYF. CDR3 nucleotide sequence: TGCAGTGCGACGGACAGGTGGAGCTCCTACGAGCAGTACTTC.

This clonotype came up many times. The rearrangement uses TRBV7-2 and TRBJ2-3, with D tentatively TRBD1 (5 bases). The germline V and J ends were trimmed by 3 bases and 5 bases, with 12 bases remaining between them. Germline V lookup: CDR1 SGHTA, CDR2 FQGNSA. The CDR3 spans 14 residues. The CDR3 DNA follows: TGTGCCAGCAGCTTTAGTGTAGGGGTAGATACGCAGTATTTT. Protein sequence: CASSFSVGVDTQYF.

This clonotype showed up many times. V and J are TRBV7-2 and TRBJ1-2; 7 bases agree with TRBD1. The length of the CDR3 is 16 residues. Trimming took 1 base from V and 8 from J; bases not matched to a gene: 13. Germline lookup yields CDR1 SGHTA and CDR2 FQGNSA. CDR3 protein: CASSLEWGQNHKGYTF. The CDR3 DNA reads as TGTGCCAGCAGCTTAGAATGGGGACAGAATCATAAGGGCTACACCTTC.

V gene TRBV13 combines with J gene TRBJ2-5; no reliable D call. The ends were cut back, 5 bases at V and 5 bases at J, with 15 bases in the middle. The CDR3 totals 14 residues. Germline V gene sequence: CDR1 PRHDT, CDR2 FYEKMQ (reference sequence). CDR3: CASSHLGLEETQYF. CDR3 coding DNA: TGTGCCAGCAGCCACCTGGGCCTAGAGGAGACCCAGTACTTC.

This clonotype was seen repeatedly, ten times or more. This rearrangement joins TRBV20-1 to TRBJ2-2; TRBD1 might be the D (5 bases). Germline-derived CDR1 and CDR2 are DFQATT and SNEGSKA (reference sequence). CDR3 length: 14 residues. Trimming shortened V by 4 bases and J by 3 bases, and 12 bases separated the two germline ends. CDR3 bases: TGCAGTGCTAAGGGGAAAACCCACACCGGGGAGCTGTTTTTT. Amino acid sequence: CSAKGKTHTGELFF.

The table lists this clonotype with many counts. This rearrangement joins TRBV2 to TRBJ2-1, with unresolved D. Trimming removed 2 bases from V and 4 bases from J, with 0 bases in between. Germline V gives CDR1 SNHLY, CDR2 FYNNEI. The CDR3 length is 11 residues. This CDR3 reads CASSEYNEQFF. CDR3 DNA: TGTGCCAGCAGTGAATACAATGAGCAGTTCTTC. Full variable domain (remainder filled in from reference TRBV2 and TRBJ2-1): EPEVTQTPSHQVTQMGQEVILRCVPISNHLYFYWYRQILGQKVEFLVSFYNNEISEKSEIFDDQFSVERPDGSNFTLKIRSTKLEDSAMYFCASSEYNEQFFGPGTRLTVL.

This clonotype has ten or more counts. The chain employs TRBV20-1 and TRBJ2-1; 10 bases fit TRBD2. With 0 bases clipped from V and 3 bases from J, the junction kept 8 bases outside the gene matches. Looked up from germline, CDR1 is DFQATT and CDR2 is SNEGSKA (reference sequence). The CDR3 is 17 amino acids. CDR3: CSARDPGPSGSYNEQFF. For the CDR3, the DNA is TGCAGTGCTAGAGATCCCGGCCCTAGCGGGAGCTACAATGAGCAGTTCTTC.

The chain has TRBV5-6 and TRBJ2-4; D is perhaps TRBD1 (6 bases). V lost 2 bases, J lost 0 bases, and 9 bases lay in between. The CDR3 extends over 15 amino acids. From germline, CDR1 is SGHDT and CDR2 YYEEEE. This CDR3 reads CASSFKGVAKNIQYF. In DNA form, the CDR3 reads TGTGCCAGCAGCTTCAAGGGGGTAGCCAAAAACATTCAGTACTTC.